This TCR beta chain was obtained from a study of early T cells in non-severe SARS-CoV-2 infection. Study-wide context: The study sequenced bulk RNA from unsorted whole blood, with chains unpaired. Regarding the study as a whole: Private and CD4 specificities were missed by VDJdb matching, skewed to anti-spike CD8.

Researchers tagged individual cDNA molecules with unique molecular identifiers. TCRdb reprocessed the 5' RACE reads with MiXCR, giving one entry per CDR3 protein. In the table there are 70,000 or so distinct CDR3 sequences, over 9% of which are singletons. The CDR3 consists of 17 residues. Looked up from germline, CDR1 is LGHNA and CDR2 is YNFKEQ. J lost 6 bases, V lost 2 bases, and 15 bases had no gene match. This clonotype was found many times. The antigen is undetermined. This chain uses TRBV4-2 with TRBJ2-7; 8 bases fit TRBD1. The sequence was collected from an adult who was a healthcare worker with PCR-confirmed SARS-CoV-2 infection or an uninfected control (not recorded which). The sequencing input was whole blood. CDR3 bases: TGTGCCAGCAGCCAACACGCCGGAGACAGGGGATTGGGCGAGCAGTACTTC. Translation: CASSQHAGDRGLGEQYF.